A single sample is the source of the 32 T cell receptor beta chains below, sequenced in a study of T-cell reconstitution after alpha-beta-depleted transplantation in children. Construction of the TCRbeta library involved unique molecular identifiers. MiXCR, run by TCRdb on the PCR reads, gives a single entry per CDR3 protein. The sample shows approximately 400,000 distinct CDR3 sequences, 15% to 20% of them seen only once. The specimen comprised PBMCs, mostly from graft donor cells, sampled 360 days after TCRalphabeta/CD19-depleted stem cell transplant. These TCRs come from a boy under two years old who had a stem cell transplant for Wiskott-Aldrich syndrome, so the T cells may come from the graft donor.

This clonotype was picked up many times. This chain uses TRBV27 with TRBJ2-5; unclear D gene. Trimming stripped 2 bases from V and 4 bases from J, with 8 bases between. The CDR3 runs 13 residues. Per the germline V gene, CDR1 is MNHEY and CDR2 is SMNVEV (reference sequence). The CDR3 DNA reads as TGTGCCAGCAGTTTACTGGTGGGAGAGACCCAGTACTTC. Protein sequence: CASSLLVGETQYF.

This chain links TRBV24-1 with TRBJ2-1; D is perhaps TRBD2 (5 bases). The CDR3 loop spans 14 amino acids. V lost 4 bases, J lost 5 bases, and 11 bases lay in between. The germline gives CDR1 KGHDR, CDR2 SFDVKD. This CDR3 reads CATSDTEAHNEQFF. The DNA of the CDR3 is TGTGCCACCAGTGACACGGAGGCTCACAATGAGCAGTTCTTC.

The chain recombines TRBV29-1 with TRBJ2-4, with D maybe TRBD2 (5 bases). The CDR3 covers 15 residues. V lost 5 bases, J lost 1 base, and 15 bases lay in between. Germline assignment: CDR1 SQVTM and CDR2 ANQGSEA. The CDR3, as DNA: TGCAGCGTTAGAATCCCCGGCGGGGCCAAAAACATTCAGTACTTC. Protein sequence: CSVRIPGGAKNIQYF.

CDR3 region: CASSPRDSYQETQYF. In DNA, the CDR3 is TGTGCCAGCAGCCCCCGGGACAGTTACCAAGAGACCCAGTACTTC. The V call is TRBV7-9, the J call TRBJ2-5; 7 nucleotides agree with TRBD1. This CDR3 has 15 residues. V trimming: 5 bases; J trimming: 0 bases; junction bases outside the gene matches: 6. The germline V gene encodes CDR1 SEHNR and CDR2 FQNEAQ (reference sequence). The full variable domain, its missing parts supplied by reference TRBV7-9 and TRBJ2-5, is DTGVSQNPRHKITKRGQNVTFRCDPISEHNRLYWYRQTLGQGPEFLTYFQNEAQLEKSRLLSDRFSAERPKGSFSTLEIQRTEQGDSAMYLCASSPRDSYQETQYFGPGTRLLVL.

The table lists this clonotype with many counts. V is TRBV7-8 and J is TRBJ2-7; D might be TRBD2 (6 bases). Trimming removed 5 bases at V and 0 bases at J, with 17 bases between. Germline V gene sequence: CDR1 SGHVS, CDR2 FQNEAQ. The CDR3 extends over 16 amino acids. The CDR3 nucleotides read TGTGCCAGCAGCGTCACTAGCTGGCTAAGCTCCTACGAGCAGTACTTC. The encoded protein is CASSVTSWLSSYEQYF.

This clonotype was seen only a few times. This sequence joins TRBV10-3 and TRBJ2-3, with D perhaps being TRBD1 or TRBD2 (5 bases each). Germline assignment: CDR1 ENHRY and CDR2 SYGVKD. V lost 8 bases, J lost 7 bases, and 25 bases lay in between. This CDR3 has 16 residues. The CDR3 coding sequence is TGTGCCATCCGGGGCGGAGAGAACCGGGAACCAAATACGCAGTATTTT. Amino acid sequence: CAIRGGENREPNTQYF.

This clonotype occurred many times. This rearrangement joins TRBV7-9 to TRBJ1-2, with TRBD1 matching 8 bases. The CDR3 spans 16 residues. The germline V gene has CDR1 SEHNR and CDR2 FQNEAQ (reference sequence). After removal of 3 bases from V and 3 bases from J, the junction contained 9 bases not matched to a gene. The CDR3 region has the DNA TGTGCCAGCAGCTTCCTGGGACAGGAGATATACTATGGCTACACCTTC. Translation gives CASSFLGQEIYYGYTF.

The CDR3 DNA reads TGCGCCAGCAGAGACAGTTACACCGGGGAGCTGTTTTTT. This codes for CASRDSYTGELFF. V is TRBV10-1 and J is TRBJ2-2, with D possibly matching TRBD1 (5 bases). Per germline, CDR1 WNHNN and CDR2 SYGVQD (reference sequence). The V and J ends lost 6 bases and 3 bases respectively, with 8 bases between them. The CDR3 consists of 13 residues.

A few counts support this clonotype. The V and J genes are TRBV7-2 and TRBJ1-2; D is uncertain. The V gene lost 4 bases and the J gene lost 8 bases, with 26 bases spanning the gap. CDR3 length equals 17 residues. Germline V lookup: CDR1 SGHTA, CDR2 FQGNSA. CDR3 loop: CASSYTAILRELGGYTF. CDR3 in DNA: TGTGCCAGCAGCTATACCGCCATCCTACGGGAACTAGGCGGCTACACCTTC.

This chain uses TRBV5-1 with TRBJ2-1; 7 bases match TRBD1. This CDR3 is built from 13 residues. In germline, CDR1 is SGHRS, CDR2 YFSETQ. Trimming took 4 bases from V and 16 from J; bases not matched to a gene: 14. CDR3 nucleotide sequence: TGCGCCAGCAGCGCCTCTCGACAGGGCCCGGGCTTCTTC. Protein product: CASSASRQGPGFF. Variable domain in full (rest from reference TRBV5-1 and TRBJ2-1): KAGVTQTPRYLIKTRGQQVTLSCSPISGHRSVSWYQQTPGQGLQFLFEYFSETQRNKGNFPGRFSGRQFSNSRSEMNVSTLELGDSALYLCASSASRQGPGFFGPGTRLTVL.

There are a few counts of this clonotype. This rearrangement joins TRBV6-2 or TRBV6-3 to TRBJ2-4; maybe TRBD2 (6 bases). CDR1 is MNHEY and CDR2 is SVGEGT in the germline V gene. The CDR3 extends over 16 amino acids. Trimming pared 4 bases from V and 1 base from J, leaving 14 bases between. The CDR3 here is CASSSGRSGAKNIQYF. The CDR3 region has the DNA TGTGCCAGCAGTTCGGGCCGCAGCGGGGCCAAAAACATTCAGTACTTC.

A few counts support this clonotype. The rearrangement joins TRBV5-1 to TRBJ2-5, with D possibly TRBD2 on 5 matching bases. Trimming left V 4 bases short and J 1 base short, with 17 bases between. Per germline, CDR1 SGHRS and CDR2 YFSETQ. This CDR3 is 16 amino acids long. CDR3 in DNA: TGCGCCAGCAGCCTCTTTTCGCTAGCATTCCAAGAGACCCAGTACTTC. It is translated as CASSLFSLAFQETQYF. The full variable domain, completed using reference TRBV5-1 and TRBJ2-5, is KAGVTQTPRYLIKTRGQQVTLSCSPISGHRSVSWYQQTPGQGLQFLFEYFSETQRNKGNFPGRFSGRQFSNSRSEMNVSTLELGDSALYLCASSLFSLAFQETQYFGPGTRLLVL.

This clonotype was observed a few times. The chain is built from TRBV7-2 and TRBJ2-3; a weak D match, TRBD2 (6 bases). Germline loops: CDR1 SGHTA, CDR2 FQGNSA. This CDR3 has 15 residues. With 4 bases removed from V and 0 bases from J, the gap between germline ends came to 11 bases. CDR3: CASSWDFTSTDTQYF. CDR3 nucleotide sequence: TGTGCCAGCAGCTGGGACTTTACTAGCACAGATACGCAGTATTTT. Combining the CDR3 with reference TRBV7-2 and TRBJ2-3 gives the whole variable domain GAGVSQSPSNKVTEKGKDVELRCDPISGHTALYWYRQSLGQGLEFLIYFQGNSAPDKSGLPSDRFSAERTGGSVSTLTIQRTQQEDSAVYLCASSWDFTSTDTQYFGPGTRLTVL.

This chain connects TRBV10-3 to TRBJ2-1; 10 nucleotides line up with TRBD1. Trimming cost V 5 bases and J 4 bases; bases outside gene matches: 2. This CDR3 is built from 14 residues. Per germline, CDR1 ENHRY and CDR2 SYGVKD. The CDR3 reads CAISPGQGYNEQFF. CDR3 in DNA: TGTGCCATCAGTCCGGGACAGGGGTACAATGAGCAGTTCTTC.

This clonotype has just a few counts. The chain is built from TRBV12-3 or TRBV12-4 and TRBJ2-7; a weak D match, TRBD2 (6 bases). The CDR3 length is 14 residues. V was cut by 3 bases and J by 2 bases, with 11 bases left in between. CDR3 nucleotides: TGTGCCAGCAGTTTTGCCGGGGGAACCTACGAGCAGTACTTC. Translating gives CASSFAGGTYEQYF.

This clonotype was counted at least ten times. This chain joins TRBV12-3 or TRBV12-4 and TRBJ2-7, with 12 nucleotides matching TRBD1. The CDR3 is made up of 14 amino acids. The junction had 3 bases not matched to a gene; V was cut back by 3 bases and J by 6 bases. CDR3 loop: CASSFGTGGPEQYF. The CDR3 DNA reads as TGTGCCAGCAGTTTCGGGACAGGGGGCCCCGAGCAGTACTTC.

This clonotype was counted at least ten times. This rearrangement joins TRBV12-3 or TRBV12-4 to TRBJ1-1; 7 bases line up with TRBD1. J gave up 10 bases and V 5 bases, and 7 bases lay outside the gene matches. The CDR3 has 12 amino acids. The CDR3, as DNA: TGTGCCAGCAGTCTGACAGGGATGGGAGCTTTCTTT. Translated, it gives CASSLTGMGAFF.

This clonotype has more than one count but fewer than ten. J is TRBJ2-1 and V is TRBV5-1; 8 nucleotides align to TRBD2. This CDR3 comprises 15 residues. Germline CDR1 is SGHRS and CDR2 is YFSETQ. The V segment lost 3 bases and the J segment 7 bases; nucleotides outside the gene matches: 9. CDR3 in amino acids: CASSSTSGPWNEQFF. In DNA form, the CDR3 reads TGCGCCAGCAGCTCTACTAGCGGTCCTTGGAATGAGCAGTTCTTC.

V gene TRBV9 combines with J gene TRBJ2-3; D is unclear. The germline V gene has CDR1 SGDLS and CDR2 YYNGEE. The CDR3 contains 13 residues. Trimming cost V 1 base and J 2 bases, with 5 bases left between them. CDR3 nucleotide sequence: TGTGCCAGCAGCGTACTCCCCACAGATACGCAGTATTTT. Translation: CASSVLPTDTQYF. Combining the CDR3 with reference TRBV9 and TRBJ2-3 gives the whole variable domain DSGVTQTPKHLITATGQRVTLRCSPRSGDLSVYWYQQSLDQGLQFLIQYYNGEERAKGNILERFSAQQFPDLHSELNLSSLELGDSALYFCASSVLPTDTQYFGPGTRLTVL.

V and J are TRBV18 and TRBJ2-5, with unresolved D. The CDR3 is made up of 17 amino acids. V lost 2 bases and J 2 bases, leaving 18 bases between the germline ends. CDR1 is KGHSH and CDR2 is LQKENI in the germline V gene. This CDR3 reads CASSPGRAALWQETQYF. The CDR3, as DNA: TGTGCCAGCTCACCAGGCCGGGCTGCGCTCTGGCAAGAGACCCAGTACTTC.

This clonotype was picked up a small number of times. V usage is TRBV12-3 or TRBV12-4 and J usage is TRBJ2-2; TRBD1 agrees at 8 bases. The CDR3 is 13 amino acids. V was clipped by 6 bases and J by 5 bases; unmatched bases: 2. In DNA, the CDR3 is TGTGCCAGCAGACAGGGGGAAACCGGGGAGCTGTTTTTT. This gives the protein CASRQGETGELFF.

This clonotype was found many times. This chain connects TRBV12-3 or TRBV12-4 to TRBJ2-7, with D possibly matching TRBD1 (5 bases). This CDR3 has 12 residues. V was shortened by 2 bases and J by 6 bases, with 8 bases between the two germline ends. The CDR3 is CASSLQGSEQYF. CDR3 in DNA: TGTGCCAGCAGTTTACAGGGTAGCGAGCAGTACTTC.

In this sample, this clonotype turned up a few times. V is TRBV20-1 and J is TRBJ2-2; D is unresolved. From germline, CDR1 is DFQATT and CDR2 SNEGSKA (reference sequence). The CDR3 extends over 14 amino acids. V was shortened by 4 bases and J by 5 bases, with 14 bases between the two germline ends. For the CDR3, the DNA is TGCAGTGCTAAGGGCACGCAGAGGACCGGGGAGCTGTTTTTT. Protein product: CSAKGTQRTGELFF.

The rearrangement uses TRBV11-2 and TRBJ2-1; D not certain. Germline assignment: CDR1 SGHAT and CDR2 FQNNGV. The CDR3 extends over 12 amino acids. V lost 6 bases and J 3 bases, leaving 6 bases between the germline ends. The CDR3 spells CASRRNYNEQFF. The CDR3 DNA reads as TGTGCCAGCAGGAGGAACTACAATGAGCAGTTCTTC.

In its sample, this clonotype was seen a few times. This chain links TRBV3-1 with TRBJ1-1; D is undetermined. The CDR3 loop spans 19 amino acids. The germline CDR1 and CDR2 sequences are LGHDT and YNNKEL (reference sequence). V was pared by 0 bases and J by 4 bases, with 24 bases between. The CDR3 protein is CASSQDWTAFSWGGTEAFF. The CDR3 nucleotides are TGTGCCAGCAGCCAAGATTGGACCGCATTCAGTTGGGGAGGCACTGAAGCTTTCTTT.

J is TRBJ2-7 and V is TRBV4-3; D is possibly TRBD1 (7 bases). Germline assignment: CDR1 LGHNA and CDR2 YSLEER. V lost 4 bases to trimming and J lost 0 bases, with 10 bases between them. The CDR3 covers 14 residues. In DNA, the CDR3 is TGCGCCAGCAGCCGCGGGGACAGCTCCTACGAGCAGTACTTC. Residues: CASSRGDSSYEQYF.

This clonotype has only a few counts. The chain employs TRBV15 and TRBJ2-5, with D possibly being TRBD1 (5 bases). V was shortened by 0 bases and J by 5 bases, with 13 bases between the two germline ends. Germline lookup yields CDR1 LNHNV and CDR2 YYDKDF (reference sequence). The CDR3 loop spans 15 amino acids. The CDR3 here is CATSRDLVRGETQYF. CDR3 nucleotide sequence: TGTGCCACCAGCAGAGATTTAGTAAGGGGCGAGACCCAGTACTTC.

There are a few counts of this clonotype. The chain recombines TRBV7-9 with TRBJ1-2, with 9 bases identical to TRBD1. The CDR3 consists of 15 residues. V lost 2 bases and J lost 6; bases outside the gene matches: 7. Per the germline V gene, CDR1 is SEHNR and CDR2 is FQNEAQ (reference sequence). CDR3 residues: CASSLILGQGNGYTF. The CDR3 DNA reads TGTGCCAGCAGCTTAATATTGGGACAGGGAAATGGCTACACCTTC.

This clonotype showed up just a few times. The chain has TRBV6-1 and TRBJ1-3; D is undetermined. This CDR3 region has 13 residues. The V and J ends lost 10 bases and 0 bases respectively, with 10 bases between them. Looked up from germline, CDR1 is MNHNS and CDR2 is SASEGT. Here the CDR3 DNA reads TGTGCCACCTCGCGGGGCTCTGGAAACACCATATATTTT. Translating it yields CATSRGSGNTIYF.

This chain connects TRBV12-5 to TRBJ2-3, with 7 bases fitting TRBD2. CDR1 LGHNT and CDR2 FRNRAP come from the germline V gene. The CDR3 runs 16 residues. The J segment lost 3 bases and the V segment lost 2 bases, leaving 8 bases of the junction unmatched. CDR3: CASGLLAAPVTDTQYF. The DNA of the CDR3 is TGTGCTAGTGGTTTGCTAGCGGCTCCTGTTACAGATACGCAGTATTTT.

The V and J genes are TRBV11-2 and TRBJ2-1, with 16 nucleotides matching TRBD2. The CDR3 consists of 16 residues. Germline CDR1 reads SGHAT; CDR2 reads FQNNGV. Trimming removed 0 bases from V and 15 bases from J; junction bases left unmatched: 8. The CDR3 sequence: CASSLEEPGLAGGPFF. CDR3 DNA sequence: TGTGCCAGCAGCTTAGAGGAACCGGGACTAGCGGGAGGGCCGTTCTTC.

This clonotype was counted at least ten times. The chain couples TRBV12-3 or TRBV12-4 to TRBJ2-7; the match to TRBD1 covers 7 bases. The CDR3 is made up of 14 amino acids. Trimming took 2 bases from V and 4 from J; bases not matched to a gene: 5. DNA of the CDR3: TGTGCCAGCAGTTTAAGACAGGGCGGATACGAGCAGTACTTC. Its protein product is CASSLRQGGYEQYF.